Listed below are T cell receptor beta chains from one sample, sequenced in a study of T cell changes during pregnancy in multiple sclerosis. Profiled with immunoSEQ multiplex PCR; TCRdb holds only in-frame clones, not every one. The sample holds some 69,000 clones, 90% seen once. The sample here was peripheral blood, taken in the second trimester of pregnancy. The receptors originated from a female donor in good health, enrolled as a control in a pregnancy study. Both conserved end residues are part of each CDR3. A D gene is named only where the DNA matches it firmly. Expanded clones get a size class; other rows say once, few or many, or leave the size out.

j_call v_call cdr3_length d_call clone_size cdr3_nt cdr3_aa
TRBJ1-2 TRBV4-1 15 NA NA TGCGCCAGCAGCCAAGACAGGGTCTCTAACTATGGCTACACCTTC CASSQDRVSNYGYTF
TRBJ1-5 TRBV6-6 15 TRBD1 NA TGTGCCAGCAGTCCCCGGGACAGGGTTGATCAGCCCCAGCATTTT CASSPRDRVDQPQHF
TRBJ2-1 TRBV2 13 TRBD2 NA TGTGCCAGCACTCGGACTAGCGGCGGTGAGCAGTTCTTC CASTRTSGGEQFF
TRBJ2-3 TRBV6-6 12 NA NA TGTGCCAGCACTAAACCGAGTCATACGCAGTATTTT CASTKPSHTQYF
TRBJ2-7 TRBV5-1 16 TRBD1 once TGCGCCAGCAGCTTGGCTAGTTACAGGGGGTCCTACGAGCAGTACTTC CASSLASYRGSYEQYF
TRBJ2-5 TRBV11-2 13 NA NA TGTGCCAGCAGCTTTTCAGGGCACAAGACCCAGTACTTC CASSFSGHKTQYF
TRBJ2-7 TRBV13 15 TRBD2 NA TGTGCCAGCAGCGCGGGGGGACTAGCGGGGGAAGAGCAGTACTTC CASSAGGLAGEEQYF
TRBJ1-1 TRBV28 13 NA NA TGTGCCAGCACCCTCTCGCGGGACACTGAAGCTTTCTTT CASTLSRDTEAFF
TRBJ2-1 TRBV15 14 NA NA TGTGCCACCAGCAGAGAAGCCGGGGAGAATGAGCAGTTCTTC CATSREAGENEQFF
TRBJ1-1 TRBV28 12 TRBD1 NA TGTGCCAGCAGTTTGAGGGGGCAAGGAGCTTTCTTT CASSLRGQGAFF
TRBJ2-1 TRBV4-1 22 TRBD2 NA TGCGCCAGCAGCCCCATGGCTGGGCGACGGAGCCTTGAGCTAGCGGGAAGAGATGAGCAGTTCTTC CASSPMAGRRSLELAGRDEQFF
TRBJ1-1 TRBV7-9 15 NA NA TGTGCCAGCAGCTTAGAGGGACACCGGGACACTGAAGCTTTCTTT CASSLEGHRDTEAFF
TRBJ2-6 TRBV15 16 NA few TGTGCCACCAGCCTGCGGCAGGGGACGGGGGCCAACGTCCTGACTTTC CATSLRQGTGANVLTF
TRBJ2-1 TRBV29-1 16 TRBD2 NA TGCAGCGTTGCCCGGGGGGGCCGGAGCTCCTACAATGAGCAGTTCTTC CSVARGGRSSYNEQFF
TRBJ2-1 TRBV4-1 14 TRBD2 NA TGCGCCAGCAGCCTTAGCGGGGGGGCCTATGAGCAGTTCTTC CASSLSGGAYEQFF
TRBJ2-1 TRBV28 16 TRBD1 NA TGTGCCAGCAGTATTTGGTCGGGACAGACCTACAATGAGCAGTTCTTC CASSIWSGQTYNEQFF
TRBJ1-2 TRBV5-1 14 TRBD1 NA TGCGCCAGCAGCTTGGGGACAGGGGAGGATGGCTACACCTTC CASSLGTGEDGYTF
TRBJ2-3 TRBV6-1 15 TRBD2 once TGTGCCAGCGCGTCTGCTAGCGGGAGTGGAGATACGCAGTATTTT CASASASGSGDTQYF
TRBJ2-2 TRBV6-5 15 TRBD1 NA TGTGCCAGCAGTTTCAGGGGGCGTCCCACCGGGGAGCTGTTTTTT CASSFRGRPTGELFF
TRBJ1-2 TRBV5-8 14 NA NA TGTGCCAGCAGCTTAAACGACGGGAACTATGGCTACACCTTC CASSLNDGNYGYTF
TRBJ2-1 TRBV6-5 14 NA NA TGTGCCAGCAGTGACAGTTCCTTCAACAATGAGCAGTTCTTC CASSDSSFNNEQFF
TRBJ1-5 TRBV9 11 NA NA TGTGCCAGCGGGGAAGGGAGGCCCCAGCATTTT CASGEGRPQHF
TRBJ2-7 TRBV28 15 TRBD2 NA TGTGCCAGCAGTTTCAGAGGGCTAGCGGGGTACGAGCAGTACTTC CASSFRGLAGYEQYF
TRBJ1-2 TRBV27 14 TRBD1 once TGTGCCAGCAGGGAAAGGGGGCCTCACTATGGCTACACCTTC CASRERGPHYGYTF